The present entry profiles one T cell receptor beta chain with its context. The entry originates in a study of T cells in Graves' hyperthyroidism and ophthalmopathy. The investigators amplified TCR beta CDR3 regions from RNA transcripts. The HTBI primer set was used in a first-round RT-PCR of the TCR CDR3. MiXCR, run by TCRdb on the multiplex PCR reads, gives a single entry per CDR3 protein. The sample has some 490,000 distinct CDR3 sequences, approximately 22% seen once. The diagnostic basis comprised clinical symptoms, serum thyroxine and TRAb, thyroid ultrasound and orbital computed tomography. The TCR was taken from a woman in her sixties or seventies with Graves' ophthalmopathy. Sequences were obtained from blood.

The CDR3 bases are TGCAGTGCTAGCCACAATACAAGGGAGACCCAGTACTTC. This sequence encodes CSASHNTRETQYF. The chain combines TRBV20-1 with TRBJ2-5; D not certain. With 3 bases removed from V and 5 bases from J, the gap between germline ends came to 13 bases. CDR3 length: 13 amino acids. Germline V gene sequence: CDR1 DFQATT, CDR2 SNEGSKA (reference sequence).